A single sample is the source of the 24 T cell receptor beta chains below, sequenced in a study of T-cell memory formation after mild COVID-19. TCRdb recomputed calls from the 5' RACE reads with MiXCR, one row per CDR3 protein. Among more than 400,000 distinct CDR3 sequences, roughly 18% were seen once, and the ten largest hold 9% to 15%. Specimen: PBMCs or a T cell subset sorted from them (not recorded which). Receptors were obtained from an adult woman who had mild COVID-19 (a few samples of this study predate the infection). Cell type and time point are not known.

CDR3 residues: CATSELIYNEQFF. The CDR3 bases are TGTGCCACCAGTGAGCTCATTTACAATGAGCAGTTCTTC. This rearrangement joins TRBV24-1 to TRBJ2-1; D is unclear. CDR3 length: 13 amino acids. The germline V and J ends were trimmed by 4 bases and 4 bases, with 7 bases remaining between them. Germline CDR1 and CDR2: KGHDR and SFDVKD.

This clonotype has a handful of counts. This sequence joins TRBV2 and TRBJ2-6, with D unclear. The length of the CDR3 is 17 residues. V was trimmed by 6 bases and J by 0 bases, leaving 15 bases between them. Germline CDR1 and CDR2: SNHLY and FYNNEI. The CDR3 loop reads CASSAGGPSSGANVLTF. In DNA form, the CDR3 reads TGTGCCAGCAGCGCCGGTGGGCCATCCTCTGGGGCCAACGTCCTGACTTTC. Complete variable domain (other parts from reference TRBV2 and TRBJ2-6): EPEVTQTPSHQVTQMGQEVILRCVPISNHLYFYWYRQILGQKVEFLVSFYNNEISEKSEIFDDQFSVERPDGSNFTLKIRSTKLEDSAMYFCASSAGGPSSGANVLTFGAGSRLTVL.

The rearrangement uses TRBV6-5 and TRBJ2-3; 9 positions agree with TRBD2. CDR1 is MNHEY, CDR2 SVGAGI, per germline. The V gene end was trimmed by 2 bases and the J gene end by 3 bases; junction bases not matched to a gene: 15. The length of the CDR3 is 19 residues. In DNA, the CDR3 is TGTGCCAGCAGTTACGTGAAAGAGGGCATAGCGGGAGTAACAGATACGCAGTATTTT. Its protein is CASSYVKEGIAGVTDTQYF.

The chain joins TRBV24-1 to TRBJ1-2, with 9 bases matching TRBD1. J lost 8 bases, V lost 4 bases, and 7 bases had no gene match. Germline V lookup: CDR1 KGHDR, CDR2 SFDVKD. The length of the CDR3 is 14 residues. The CDR3 DNA sequence: TGTGCCACCAGTGACCAAGGACAGGGGAACGGCTACACCTTC. This codes for CATSDQGQGNGYTF.

The CDR3 region has the DNA TGCGCCAGCAGCGGCGCCGGGACAGGGGGTATCGGGGAGCAGTTCTTC. Protein: CASSGAGTGGIGEQFF. The rearrangement joins TRBV5-1 to TRBJ2-1; 11 bases agree with TRBD1. CDR3 size: 16 residues. V shed 4 bases, J shed 10 bases, and the junction held 13 bases outside the gene matches. Germline V lookup: CDR1 SGHRS, CDR2 YFSETQ.

This chain links TRBV6-5 with TRBJ2-3; D gene ambiguous. V was clipped by 2 bases and J by 1 base, with 7 bases between them. Germline CDR1 MNHEY, CDR2 SVGAGI. The CDR3 is 14 amino acids. CDR3 region: CASSYDPGTDTQYF. The CDR3 DNA is TGTGCCAGCAGTTACGACCCTGGCACAGATACGCAGTATTTT.

This clonotype has just a few counts. The CDR3 DNA follows: TGTGCCAGCTCACCACTCGGACTAGACGGGGAGCAGTACTTC. Protein product: CASSPLGLDGEQYF. The gene calls are TRBV18 and TRBJ2-7, with TRBD2 matching over 7 bases. Germline V lookup: CDR1 KGHSH, CDR2 LQKENI. Trimming cost V 1 base and J 7 bases; bases outside gene matches: 7. The CDR3 has 14 amino acids.

This chain joins TRBV20-1 and TRBJ2-1; 12 positions agree with TRBD1. The CDR3 length is 15 residues. Trimming took 3 bases from V and 6 from J; bases not matched to a gene: 6. The germline V gene encodes CDR1 DFQATT and CDR2 SNEGSKA (reference sequence). The CDR3 reads CSASDRDRGRNEQFF. In DNA, the CDR3 is TGCAGTGCTAGTGACCGGGACAGGGGGCGCAATGAGCAGTTCTTC.

This sequence joins TRBV20-1 and TRBJ1-1, with D possibly matching TRBD1 (5 bases). The V and J ends lost 5 bases and 6 bases respectively, with 16 bases between them. The CDR3 extends over 13 amino acids. Germline values: CDR1 DFQATT, CDR2 SNEGSKA (reference sequence). This chain's CDR3 is CSAPGTGMPEAFF. The CDR3 DNA reads TGCAGTGCTCCCGGGACGGGGATGCCTGAAGCTTTCTTT.

This clonotype was counted many times. V and J are TRBV20-1 and TRBJ1-1; perhaps TRBD1 as D (6 bases). CDR1 and CDR2 (germline): DFQATT, SNEGSKA (reference sequence). Trimming cost V 4 bases and J 1 base, with 10 bases left between them. The CDR3 spans 13 residues. The CDR3 here is CSAKEGGNTEAFF. CDR3 DNA sequence: TGCAGTGCTAAAGAGGGGGGGAACACTGAAGCTTTCTTT.

The chain employs TRBV6-5 and TRBJ2-7, with a tentative D call TRBD1 (6 bases). Per germline, CDR1 MNHEY and CDR2 SVGAGI. CDR3 length: 16 amino acids. Between the trimmed V and J ends, which lost 0 bases and 3 bases, there was a span of 15 bases. The CDR3 loop is CASSYSIIGGNYEQYF. As DNA, the CDR3 is TGTGCCAGCAGTTACTCGATAATAGGGGGAAACTACGAGCAGTACTTC.

This clonotype was recorded a few times. The CDR3 here is CATSRVGGGDYEQYF. The CDR3 DNA is TGTGCCACCAGCAGAGTCGGGGGGGGTGACTACGAGCAGTACTTC. V is TRBV15 and J is TRBJ2-7; TRBD2 matches 8 bases. V shed 1 base, J shed 3 bases, and the junction held 5 bases outside the gene matches. Germline V gene data show CDR1 as LNHNV and CDR2 as YYDKDF (reference sequence). The CDR3 is made up of 15 amino acids. Full variable domain (remainder filled in from reference TRBV15 and TRBJ2-7): DAMVIQNPRYQVTQFGKPVTLSCSQTLNHNVMYWYQQKSSQAPKLLFHYYDKDFNNEADTPDNFQSRRPNTSFCFLDIRSPGLGDTAMYLCATSRVGGGDYEQYFGPGTRLTVT.

In its sample, this clonotype was seen many times. J is TRBJ2-1 and V is TRBV5-1, with TRBD2 identical over 12 bases. The CDR3 is 16 amino acids. V shed 4 bases, J shed 12 bases, and the junction held 14 bases outside the gene matches. CDR1 SGHRS and CDR2 YFSETQ come from the germline V gene. CDR3 nucleotides: TGCGCCAGCAGCACCTCTAGCGGGGGGGCCTTCGGGTCGCAGTTCTTC. This encodes CASSTSSGGAFGSQFF.

This clonotype was detected only a few times. The V and J genes are TRBV5-1 and TRBJ2-1, with 7 bases identical to TRBD1. J lost 4 bases, V lost 4 bases, and 5 bases had no gene match. The CDR3 is 14 residues long. Germline-derived CDR1 and CDR2 are SGHRS and YFSETQ. The CDR3 region is CASSAKTGYNEQFF. Written as DNA, the CDR3 is TGCGCCAGCAGCGCCAAGACAGGGTACAATGAGCAGTTCTTC.

The chain has TRBV19 and TRBJ2-7; 11 bases align to TRBD1. Trimming at V came to 7 bases and at J to 3 bases, leaving 14 bases not matched to a gene. The CDR3 length is 17 residues. Germline values: CDR1 LNHDA, CDR2 SQIVND (reference sequence). CDR3 bases: TGTGCCAGTACCAACCGTGGTTCGGGACAGGGGGGCTACGAGCAGTACTTC. This gives the protein CASTNRGSGQGGYEQYF.

This sequence joins TRBV20-1 and TRBJ1-1, with no clear D. Germline V CDR1 and CDR2: DFQATT, SNEGSKA (reference sequence). The CDR3 covers 13 residues. Trimming removed 1 base at V and 3 bases at J, with 9 bases between. DNA of the CDR3: TGCAGTGCTAGAGCGGGAGAGCACACTGAAGCTTTCTTT. Translation: CSARAGEHTEAFF.

The chain uses TRBV13 and TRBJ1-4; tentatively, D is TRBD1 (5 bases). V was shortened by 5 bases and J by 0 bases, with 19 bases between the two germline ends. Germline assignment: CDR1 PRHDT and CDR2 FYEKMQ (reference sequence). The CDR3 contains 18 residues. CDR3 protein: CASSASWAGLATNEKLFF. Written as DNA, the CDR3 is TGTGCCAGCAGCGCCTCCTGGGCAGGGTTGGCAACTAATGAAAAACTGTTTTTT.

In its sample, this clonotype was seen a few times. The CDR3 here is CASSLVILGQGAEEQYF. In nucleotides, the CDR3 is TGTGCCAGCAGCTTAGTAATTCTCGGTCAGGGGGCTGAGGAGCAGTACTTC. The chain links TRBV7-2 to TRBJ2-7; 8 bases are a match to TRBD1. V shed 1 base and J 7 bases; nucleotides not matched to a gene: 15. CDR1 is SGHTA, CDR2 FQGNSA, per germline. This CDR3 spans 17 amino acids. Combining the CDR3 with reference TRBV7-2 and TRBJ2-7 gives the whole variable domain GAGVSQSPSNKVTEKGKDVELRCDPISGHTALYWYRQSLGQGLEFLIYFQGNSAPDKSGLPSDRFSAERTGGSVSTLTIQRTQQEDSAVYLCASSLVILGQGAEEQYFGPGTRLTVT.

The CDR3 nucleotides are TGTGCCAGCAGCTTCTTTGGGTCTAACACCGGGGAGCTGTTTTTT. It encodes CASSFFGSNTGELFF. This chain joins TRBV7-8 and TRBJ2-2; D remains ambiguous. Germline CDR1 reads SGHVS; CDR2 reads FQNEAQ. The CDR3 length is 15 residues. With 3 bases removed from V and 2 bases from J, the gap between germline ends came to 10 bases.

The rearrangement links TRBV19 to TRBJ1-4; D unclear. The CDR3 loop spans 11 amino acids. Trimming took 10 bases from V and 7 from J, leaving 10 bases between them. Germline CDR1 LNHDA, CDR2 SQIVND (reference sequence). The CDR3 region is CATLVREKLFF. CDR3 bases: TGTGCCACCTTAGTCCGTGAAAAACTGTTTTTT. Full variable domain (outside the CDR3, taken from reference TRBV19 and TRBJ1-4): DGGITQSPKYLFRKEGQNVTLSCEQNLNHDAMYWYRQDPGQGLRLIYYSQIVNDFQKGDIAEGYSVSREKKESFPLTVTSAQKNPTAFYLCATLVREKLFFGSGTQLSVL.

In its sample, this clonotype was seen a few times. This chain connects TRBV4-2 to TRBJ1-2, with 7 positions matching TRBD1. This CDR3 is built from 15 residues. The J segment lost 0 bases and the V segment lost 6 bases, leaving 7 bases of the junction unmatched. Germline lookup yields CDR1 LGHNA and CDR2 YNFKEQ. The chain's CDR3 is CASRPPGTANYGYTF. The CDR3 region has the DNA TGTGCCAGCAGGCCACCCGGGACAGCTAACTATGGCTACACCTTC.

The rearrangement uses TRBV9 and TRBJ2-7, with TRBD2 as a possible D gene (5 bases). CDR1 is SGDLS and CDR2 is YYNGEE in the germline V gene. The V end was cut by 0 bases, the J end by 2 bases, with 15 bases between. This CDR3 contains 16 residues. The CDR3: CASSVDSRSGAYEQYF. The CDR3 nucleotides are TGTGCCAGCAGCGTAGATTCCAGGTCCGGGGCCTACGAGCAGTACTTC.

The J gene is TRBJ1-1, the V gene TRBV5-1, with 9 bases aligning to TRBD1. Germline assignment: CDR1 SGHRS and CDR2 YFSETQ. V lost 0 bases to trimming and J lost 2 bases; unmatched junction nucleotides: 5. This CDR3 has 16 residues. This chain's CDR3 is CASSLEGTGINTEAFF. The CDR3 DNA is TGCGCCAGCAGCTTGGAAGGGACAGGGATTAACACTGAAGCTTTCTTT.

The chain joins TRBV7-3 to TRBJ2-3; D gene uncertain. CDR3 length: 13 amino acids. The germline gives CDR1 SGHTA, CDR2 FQGTGA. The germline V and J ends were trimmed by 4 bases and 6 bases, with 11 bases remaining between them. The DNA for the CDR3 is TGTGCCAGCAGCTCCGGGCTAGGGGATACGCAGTATTTT. Translating it yields CASSSGLGDTQYF. The variable domain in full, with the rest retrieved from reference TRBV7-3 and TRBJ2-3, is GAGVSQTPSNKVTEKGKYVELRCDPISGHTALYWYRQSLGQGPEFLIYFQGTGAADDSGLPNDRFFAVRPEGSVSTLKIQRTERGDSAVYLCASSSGLGDTQYFGPGTRLTVL.